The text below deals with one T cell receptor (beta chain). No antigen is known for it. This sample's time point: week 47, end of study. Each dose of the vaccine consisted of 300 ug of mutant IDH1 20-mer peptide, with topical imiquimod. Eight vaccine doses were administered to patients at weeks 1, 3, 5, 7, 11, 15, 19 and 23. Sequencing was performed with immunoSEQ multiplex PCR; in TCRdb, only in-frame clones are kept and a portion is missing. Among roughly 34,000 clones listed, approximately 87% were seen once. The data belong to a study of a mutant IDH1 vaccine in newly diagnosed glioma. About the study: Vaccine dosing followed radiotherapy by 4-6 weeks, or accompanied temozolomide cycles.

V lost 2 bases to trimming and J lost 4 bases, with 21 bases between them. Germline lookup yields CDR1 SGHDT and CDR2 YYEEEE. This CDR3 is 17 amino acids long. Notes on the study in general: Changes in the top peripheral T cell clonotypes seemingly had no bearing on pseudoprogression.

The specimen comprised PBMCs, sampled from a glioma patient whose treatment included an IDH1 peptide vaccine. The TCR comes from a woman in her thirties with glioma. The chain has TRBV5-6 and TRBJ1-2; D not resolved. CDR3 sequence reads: CASSFWATVWLSYGYTF. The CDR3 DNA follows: TGTGCCAGCAGCTTTTGGGCCACAGTCTGGTTGAGCTATGGCTACACCTTC.